These T cell receptor beta chains were read from a single sample in a study of blood T cell repertoires in COVID-19. TCRdb's table, derived via immunoSEQ multiplex PCR, lists solely in-frame clones and lacks some. The sample consists of approximately 150,000 clones, 90% of them appearing once. What was sequenced was peripheral blood. The receptors derive from a man in his fifties or sixties with active or convalescent COVID-19. Both conserved end residues are trimmed from each CDR3. Size is omitted from some rows. Given values are once, few, many or a class for expanded clones.

V gene	J gene	clone size	CDR3 protein
TRBV6-1	TRBJ2-1	NA	ASSEGLAGVGSYNEQF
TRBV9	TRBJ2-3	NA	ASSVAEGGGRTDTQY
TRBV3-1/TRBV3-2	TRBJ2-5	NA	ASSQQLLAGAQETQY
TRBV11-3	TRBJ2-1	NA	ASSSRGLSSYNEQF
TRBV5-8	TRBJ2-1	NA	ASSLWVAGGPSSYNEQF
TRBV6-5	TRBJ1-1	NA	ASSTIQGGTEAF
TRBV27	TRBJ1-5	NA	ASSKDRGNQPQH
TRBV10-3	TRBJ2-5	NA	ATRHSGAAQRETQY
TRBV2	TRBJ1-2	NA	ASSEAKYQVLNYT
TRBV7-6	TRBJ2-3	NA	ASSLVSAGGSTDTQY
TRBV7-2	TRBJ2-5	NA	ASSDWTSGGAGETQY
TRBV27	TRBJ1-5	NA	ASSPDRTYSNQPQH
TRBV5-1	TRBJ1-3	NA	ASSLVGQGARSGNTIY
TRBV6-6	TRBJ1-2	NA	ASQGSFGYT
TRBV11-2	TRBJ2-5	NA	ASTQDTGGLETQY
TRBV10-1	TRBJ2-1	NA	ASSDSFTGTSGINEQF
TRBV2	TRBJ1-5	NA	ASSQGQSQPQH
TRBV7-9	TRBJ1-1	NA	ASSWTANTEAF
TRBV1	TRBJ2-3	NA	TSSPRRETEADTQY
TRBV6-6	TRBJ1-4	NA	ASSPGTADEKLF
TRBV29-1	TRBJ2-7	NA	SVGVGDSYEQY
TRBV3-1/TRBV3-2	TRBJ2-5	many	ASSQDTPGLAGQETQY
TRBV4-2	TRBJ1-1	NA	ASSPFTGLNTEAF
TRBV3-1/TRBV3-2	TRBJ2-7	NA	ASSYRSYYEQY
TRBV29-1	TRBJ1-2	NA	SVDLGQGWSYT
TRBV28	TRBJ2-5	NA	ASRTSGSWETQY
TRBV20-1	TRBJ1-5	NA	SASRAAGTTGNQPQH
TRBV5-5	TRBJ1-5	few	ASSLGTVDQPQH
TRBV6-2/TRBV6-3	TRBJ2-3	NA	ASSYPGLADTQY
TRBV3-1/TRBV3-2	TRBJ2-3	NA	ASSQAARAGTSTDTQY
TRBV19	TRBJ1-5	NA	ASSFGTAIRALGGPQH
TRBV12-3/TRBV12-4	TRBJ1-5	NA	ASRTGDQPQH
TRBV19	TRBJ1-5	NA	ASSIDQGRNQPQH
TRBV6-2/TRBV6-3	TRBJ2-1	NA	ASSKSSGGYEQF
TRBV6-5	TRBJ2-7	NA	ASRRTGDREQY
TRBV4-1	TRBJ1-5	once	ASSPHPRTGANQPQH
TRBV5-1	TRBJ2-5	NA	ASRDTKETQY